This is a list of T cell receptor beta chains from one sample in a study of cytomegalovirus exposure and HLA in healthy donors. This table comes from immunoSEQ multiplex PCR, and its TCRdb copy is limited to in-frame clones, with some not included. The table shows 150,000 to 200,000 clones, with roughly nine tenths occurring only once. Source material: PBMCs. The receptors here all came from a woman between 18 and 29 years old in good health and CMV-seropositive. Each CDR3 is given with its conserved first and last residue. The D gene is left open where the match is weak. Size values are once, few and many counts, or a class for expanded clones, and some rows have none.

v_call	j_call	clone_size	d_call	cdr3_nt	cdr3_aa
TRBV12-2	TRBJ2-3	-	-	TGTGCAAGTCGCTTAGCGACACTAGCGGGGGGAAGACGGTACCCAGATACGCAGTATTTT	CASRLATLAGGRRYPDTQYF
TRBV7-2	TRBJ2-3	-	TRBD2	TGTGCCAGCAGCTTCGGGGTGTTAGCGGGAGTCGTTGGCACAGATACGCAGTATTTT	CASSFGVLAGVVGTDTQYF
TRBV4-1	TRBJ1-1	-	TRBD1	TGCGCCAGCAGCCCACAGGGGGGGGCTGAAGCTTTCTTT	CASSPQGGAEAFF
TRBV6-4	TRBJ2-3	-	TRBD1	TGTGCCAGCAGTGACTCGACAGGGAGCACAGATACGCAGTATTTT	CASSDSTGSTDTQYF
TRBV11-2	TRBJ1-1	-	-	TGTGCCAGCAGGCCCCTGCAGGGGACTGAAGCTTTCTTT	CASRPLQGTEAFF
TRBV4-1	TRBJ2-5	-	TRBD2	TGCGCCAGCAGCCAGGGGACTAGCGGGCAAGAGACCCAGTACTTC	CASSQGTSGQETQYF
TRBV4-2	TRBJ2-5	-	TRBD2	TGTGCCAGCAGCCGTGTTAGCGGGATCACCCTTCAAGAGACCCAGTACTTC	CASSRVSGITLQETQYF
TRBV28	TRBJ2-6	once	-	TGTGCCACAGGTGGGGCCAACGTCCTGACTTTC	CATGGANVLTF
TRBV7-9	TRBJ1-2	-	TRBD1	TGTGCCGGGACAGGGGATCCTAACTATGGCTACACCTTC	CAGTGDPNYGYTF
TRBV11-3	TRBJ2-3	-	TRBD2	TGTGCCAGCAGCTTAGGTGTAGCGGGAGTATGGACAGATACGCAGTATTTT	CASSLGVAGVWTDTQYF
TRBV9	TRBJ2-7	-	TRBD2	TGTGCCAGCAGCGTAGGGCTAGCGGGAGGTGCCTACGAGCAGTACTTC	CASSVGLAGGAYEQYF